One and the same sample provided the 32 T cell receptor beta chains below, sequenced in a study of identical twins (dated by TCRdb to about 2016). The library was prepared using 5' RACE. Sequencing used an Illumina HiSeq 2000. The public reads were reanalyzed by TCRdb: fastp trimming at Q25, MiXCR alignment, in-frame beta chains only. Each record represents a unique CDR3 protein, reported with the most common genes and DNA among its rows. This sample has about 900,000 distinct CDR3 sequences in its table, and around 12% of those were observed once. The ten top clones hold roughly 1.5% of the sample. The same sample was also studied in work on yellow fever vaccine responses in identical twins.

Sequences were obtained from PBMCs. The receptors here all came from a woman under 30 in good health.

CDR3 protein: CATSPGPYEQYV. The CDR3 DNA follows: TGTGCCACCAGCCCGGGACCCTACGAGCAGTACGTC. The chain recombines TRBV15 with TRBJ2-7; D possibly matches TRBD1 or TRBD2 (5 bases each). The CDR3 spans 12 residues. Trimming removed 5 bases from V and 2 bases from J, with 7 bases in between. Germline lookup yields CDR1 LNHNV and CDR2 YYDKDF (reference sequence).

The DNA for the CDR3 is TGCAGTGCTAGAGATCCGGGACAGGGAACATCCTACGAGCAGTACTTC. Encoded protein: CSARDPGQGTSYEQYF. The V and J genes are TRBV20-1 and TRBJ2-7; 9 bases line up with TRBD1. This CDR3 comprises 16 residues. Germline lookup yields CDR1 DFQATT and CDR2 SNEGSKA (reference sequence). V gave up 0 bases and J gave up 1 base; unmatched junction bases: 7.

J is TRBJ2-5 and V is TRBV14; D gene ambiguous. Deletions cut 2 bases from V and 1 base from J, with 5 bases between. The CDR3 runs 13 residues. The V gene's germline CDR1 is SGHDN and CDR2 FVKESK. The CDR3 DNA is TGTGCCAGCAGCCAAATATTCCAAGAGACCCAGTACTTC. It yields the protein CASSQIFQETQYF.

V usage is TRBV29-1 and J usage is TRBJ2-7; D unclear. The CDR3 length is 12 residues. V lost 4 bases, J lost 3 bases, and 10 bases lay in between. Looked up from germline, CDR1 is SQVTM and CDR2 is ANQGSEA. The CDR3 sequence is CSVVLGDYEQYF. The DNA for the CDR3 is TGCAGCGTTGTTTTAGGAGACTACGAGCAGTACTTC.

This chain joins TRBV19 and TRBJ2-7; unclear D gene. V gave up 3 bases and J gave up 0 bases, with 6 bases separating them. The V gene's germline CDR1 is LNHDA and CDR2 SQIVND (reference sequence). The length of the CDR3 is 13 residues. CDR3 loop: CASSISSSYEQYF. The CDR3 region has the DNA TGTGCCAGTAGTATCTCGAGCTCCTACGAGCAGTACTTC.

V and J are TRBV21-1 and TRBJ2-1; the table's D call of TRBD1 was not tested on the DNA. TRBV21-1 is given as a pseudogene. The CDR3 extends over 17 amino acids. CDR3 bases: TGTGCCAGCAGCAAAATGAATACGGGACAGAAAATCAATGAGCAGTTCTTC. Its protein is CASSKMNTGQKINEQFF.

This clonotype has a count of ten or more. The gene calls are TRBV5-1 and TRBJ2-1, with D perhaps TRBD2 (5 bases). The CDR3 has 16 residues. Between the trimmed V and J ends, which lost 2 bases and 0 bases, there was a span of 12 bases. Germline lookup yields CDR1 SGHRS and CDR2 YFSETQ. CDR3 bases: TGCGCCAGCAGCTTCGGGCGGGTGAGCTCCTACAATGAGCAGTTCTTC. Residues: CASSFGRVSSYNEQFF.

The chain recombines TRBV12-3 or TRBV12-4 with TRBJ1-6; 10 bases match TRBD1. Trimming at V came to 2 bases and at J to 11 bases, leaving 6 bases not matched to a gene. The CDR3 is 15 amino acids. The CDR3 sequence: CASSLSGQGWPPLHF. The DNA for the CDR3 is TGTGCCAGCAGTTTATCGGGACAGGGGTGGCCACCCCTCCACTTT.

This clonotype was detected many times. The chain has TRBV6-1 and TRBJ2-7; TRBD1 aligns across 9 bases. This CDR3 has 16 amino acids. V dropped 6 bases and J dropped 2; count of bases not matched to a gene: 11. CDR1 MNHNS and CDR2 SASEGT come from the germline V gene. The CDR3 reads CASSLTGQGVPYEQYV. The CDR3 nucleotides are TGTGCCAGCAGCCTAACGGGACAGGGAGTCCCCTACGAGCAGTACGTC.

This clonotype was counted only a few times. The chain combines TRBV7-9 with TRBJ2-5; the D gene could be TRBD1 or TRBD2 (5 bases each). Trimming left V 5 bases short and J 1 base short, with 17 bases between. Germline CDR1 reads SEHNR; CDR2 reads FQNEAQ (reference sequence). This CDR3 region has 16 residues. The DNA for the CDR3 is TGTGCCAGCAGCCCAACCCTGGGACCCGCCCAAGAGACCCAGTACTTC. It is translated as CASSPTLGPAQETQYF.

This clonotype was seen many times. V is TRBV7-3 and J is TRBJ2-2, with 12 bases aligning to TRBD2. Germline CDR1 reads SGHTA; CDR2 reads FQGTGA. The CDR3 has 19 amino acids. With 6 bases clipped from V and 7 bases from J, the junction kept 18 bases outside the gene matches. This chain's CDR3 is CASSTPRTSGNSRGGELFF. In DNA form, the CDR3 reads TGTGCCAGCAGTACACCCCGGACTAGCGGGAACTCCCGAGGCGGGGAGCTGTTTTTT.

This clonotype was seen a handful of times. This rearrangement joins TRBV4-1 to TRBJ2-5; 7 nucleotides align to TRBD2. CDR1 is MGHRA and CDR2 is YSYEKL in the germline V gene. This CDR3 is built from 15 residues. V lost 0 bases and J lost 2; bases outside the gene matches: 3. The CDR3 loop is CASSQERLAQETQYF. The CDR3 bases are TGCGCCAGCAGCCAAGAACGACTAGCTCAAGAGACCCAGTACTTC.

In its sample, this clonotype was seen many times. The J gene is TRBJ2-2, the V gene TRBV12-3 or TRBV12-4, with D possibly being TRBD1 (5 bases). Trimming took 3 bases from V and 4 from J, leaving 12 bases between them. The CDR3 is made up of 15 amino acids. CDR3 DNA: TGTGCCAGCAGTTTTGGGGCCATGGGCACCGGGGAGCTGTTTTTT. This encodes CASSFGAMGTGELFF.

The genes are TRBV3-1 and TRBJ1-1; 10 bases match TRBD1. The CDR3 sequence is 17 residues long. V shed 2 bases, J shed 1 base, and the junction held 7 bases outside the gene matches. Germline V gives CDR1 LGHDT, CDR2 YNNKEL (reference sequence). In DNA form, the CDR3 reads TGTGCCAGCAGCCAAACCTCCAGGACAGGGGGGAACACTGAAGCTTTCTTT. It is translated as CASSQTSRTGGNTEAFF.

J is TRBJ2-5 and V is TRBV20-1; D may be TRBD1 (6 bases). This CDR3 region has 16 residues. Germline CDR1 reads DFQATT; CDR2 reads SNEGSKA (reference sequence). V dropped 0 bases and J dropped 5 bases, with 19 bases sitting between them. The CDR3 DNA reads as TGCAGTGCTAGAGATATTTGGAAGGACAGTATGGAGACCCAGTACTTC. The encoded protein is CSARDIWKDSMETQYF.

This clonotype came up many times. The chain recombines TRBV3-1 with TRBJ2-2; D possibly matches TRBD1 or TRBD2 (5 bases each). V was cut by 0 bases and J by 4 bases, with 9 bases left in between. CDR3 length: 15 amino acids. Germline CDR1 is LGHDT and CDR2 is YNNKEL (reference sequence). CDR3 protein: CASSQDRGATGELFF. CDR3 coding DNA: TGTGCCAGCAGCCAAGATCGAGGGGCCACCGGGGAGCTGTTTTTT.

This clonotype has just a few counts. This rearrangement joins TRBV6-5 to TRBJ1-3; D is ambiguous. CDR3 length: 13 residues. V gave up 0 bases and J gave up 4 bases, with 4 bases separating them. Germline V gene lookup returns CDR1 MNHEY and CDR2 SVGAGI. CDR3 coding DNA: TGTGCCAGCAGTTACTCGTTCGGAAACACCATATATTTT. This sequence encodes CASSYSFGNTIYF.

This clonotype has a handful of counts. The V and J genes are TRBV2 and TRBJ1-4, with a tentative D call TRBD1 (5 bases). Germline CDR1 and CDR2: SNHLY and FYNNEI. This CDR3 region has 16 residues. V was cut by 1 base and J by 2 bases, with 11 bases left in between. As DNA, the CDR3 is TGTGCCAGCAGTGAAGATGAAGGGGCGACTAATGAAAAACTGTTTTTT. It encodes CASSEDEGATNEKLFF.

The chain recombines TRBV21-1 with TRBJ1-2; TRBD1 is the table's D call and was not checked against the DNA. TRBV21-1 is deemed a pseudogene. The CDR3 runs to 15 residues. CDR3 nucleotide sequence: TGTGCCAGCAACGGACAGGGGGTTCCTCGGAATGGCTACACCTTC. It codes for CASNGQGVPRNGYTF.

V gene TRBV29-1 combines with J gene TRBJ2-5; D assignment may be TRBD1 or TRBD2 (5 bases each). CDR1 and CDR2 (germline): SQVTM, ANQGSEA. This CDR3 region has 12 residues. V shed 6 bases and J shed 5 bases, with 13 bases lying between them. The CDR3 coding sequence is TGCAGCGTCCCAGAGGGGTGGGAGACCCAGTACTTC. It yields the protein CSVPEGWETQYF.

This clonotype was observed a few times. V and J are TRBV5-6 and TRBJ1-2, with a tentative D call TRBD1 (5 bases). In germline, CDR1 is SGHDT, CDR2 YYEEEE. CDR3 length: 14 residues. Trimming took 4 bases from V and 3 from J, leaving 13 bases between them. CDR3 coding DNA: TGTGCCAGCAGCGTGGGGCCGAATGACTATGGCTACACCTTC. Its protein product is CASSVGPNDYGYTF.

This clonotype was observed a handful of times. The J gene is TRBJ2-1, the V gene TRBV9; D gene unclear. Germline V CDR1 and CDR2: SGDLS, YYNGEE. The length of the CDR3 is 15 residues. Trimming shortened V by 0 bases and J by 1 base, and 8 bases separated the two germline ends. The CDR3: CASSVVEESYNEQFF. DNA of the CDR3: TGTGCCAGCAGCGTAGTCGAGGAGTCCTACAATGAGCAGTTCTTC.

The genes are TRBV7-8 and TRBJ2-1; the D gene is possibly TRBD2 (5 bases). From germline, CDR1 is SGHVS and CDR2 FQNEAQ. Trimming shortened V by 3 bases and J by 4 bases, and 13 bases separated the two germline ends. The CDR3 spans 15 residues. The CDR3 DNA is TGTGCCAGCAGCTTTGGAACGGGGATATACAATGAGCAGTTCTTC. This sequence encodes CASSFGTGIYNEQFF.

This clonotype was seen many times. V usage is TRBV20-1 and J usage is TRBJ2-1; a possible D gene is TRBD1 (5 bases). Trimming removed 1 base from V and 2 bases from J, with 9 bases in between. Germline V lookup: CDR1 DFQATT, CDR2 SNEGSKA (reference sequence). The length of the CDR3 is 14 residues. This CDR3 reads CSARVDTAYNEQFF. The DNA of the CDR3 is TGCAGTGCTAGAGTGGACACGGCCTACAATGAGCAGTTCTTC.

This clonotype was seen a few times. V usage is TRBV5-1 and J usage is TRBJ2-3; weak D call: TRBD2 (5 bases). Trimming removed 2 bases from V and 2 bases from J, with 12 bases in between. Germline V lookup: CDR1 SGHRS, CDR2 YFSETQ. The CDR3 sequence is 15 residues long. The CDR3: CASSLEGTFTDTQYF. Here the CDR3 DNA reads TGCGCCAGCAGCTTAGAGGGAACCTTCACAGATACGCAGTATTTT.

The chain employs TRBV12-3 or TRBV12-4 and TRBJ1-2; D is uncertain. V dropped 6 bases and J dropped 7 bases, with 15 bases sitting between them. CDR3 size: 13 residues. The CDR3 sequence is CASSPSTLAGYTF. CDR3 DNA: TGTGCCAGCAGCCCGTCGACTCTGGCTGGCTACACCTTC.

The chain employs TRBV21-1 and TRBJ2-2. TRBV21-1 is deemed a pseudogene. This CDR3 spans 17 amino acids. CDR3 in amino acids: CASRKRTDARDTGELFF. The CDR3 nucleotides read TGTGCCAGCAGAAAGCGGACCGACGCTCGGGACACCGGGGAGCTGTTTTTT.

This clonotype occurred many times. The chain is built from TRBV7-7 and TRBJ2-1; TRBD2 matches 7 bases. The J segment lost 10 bases and the V segment lost 3 bases, leaving 6 bases of the junction unmatched. The CDR3 spans 13 residues. Germline loops: CDR1 SSHAT, CDR2 FNYEAQ (reference sequence). The CDR3 region has the DNA TGTGCCAGCAGCTTGGGCGGGAGCGGGGAGCAGTTCTTC. Its translation is CASSLGGSGEQFF.

The rearrangement links TRBV7-9 to TRBJ1-5, with D possibly matching TRBD1 (6 bases). Germline CDR1 SEHNR, CDR2 FQNEAQ (reference sequence). The CDR3 totals 15 residues. V was shortened by 4 bases and J by 4 bases, with 14 bases between the two germline ends. CDR3 nucleotides: TGTGCCAGCAGCTCTCAACAGGGTGAAAATCAGCCCCAGCATTTT. Amino acids: CASSSQQGENQPQHF. The full variable domain, completed using reference TRBV7-9 and TRBJ1-5, is DTGVSQNPRHKITKRGQNVTFRCDPISEHNRLYWYRQTLGQGPEFLTYFQNEAQLEKSRLLSDRFSAERPKGSFSTLEIQRTEQGDSAMYLCASSSQQGENQPQHFGDGTRLSIL.

The rearrangement uses TRBV27 and TRBJ2-7, with TRBD1 matching over 12 bases. This CDR3 comprises 15 residues. Germline assignment: CDR1 MNHEY and CDR2 SMNVEV (reference sequence). V shed 5 bases and J 4 bases; nucleotides not matched to a gene: 6. The CDR3 DNA follows: TGTGCCAGCAGTCACAGGGACAGGGGGCAGTACGAGCAGTACTTC. Translation: CASSHRDRGQYEQYF.

This clonotype occurred a few times. CDR3 sequence reads: CASSLNDRNTEAFF. Here the CDR3 DNA reads TGTGCCAGCAGCCTAAACGACAGGAACACTGAAGCTTTCTTT. The chain joins TRBV5-4 to TRBJ1-1; D perhaps matches TRBD1 (5 bases). Germline values: CDR1 SGHNT, CDR2 YYREEE (reference sequence). The CDR3 consists of 14 residues. Trimming removed 4 bases at V and 1 base at J, with 11 bases between.

This sequence joins TRBV5-1 and TRBJ1-2; 8 bases are a match to TRBD1. The CDR3 contains 15 residues. With 4 bases clipped from V and 6 bases from J, the junction kept 11 bases outside the gene matches. Germline lookup yields CDR1 SGHRS and CDR2 YFSETQ. In DNA form, the CDR3 reads TGCGCCAGCAGCCCCGGACAGACAGGGGTTGATGGCTACACCTTC. This translates into CASSPGQTGVDGYTF.